These T cell receptor beta chains were read from a single sample in a study of blood T cell repertoires in COVID-19. Some clones are missing from TCRdb's copy, which holds only in-frame ones; the method was immunoSEQ multiplex PCR. The profile shows over 150,000 clones, around 80% of them singletons. The sequencing sample was made of PBMCs or T cells enriched from blood (not recorded which). These TCRs come from a woman aged 70-85 years in a cohort exposed to, infected with or recovered from COVID-19 (not recorded which). The CDR3 runs from the conserved cysteine through the conserved F or W. The order of the fields is V gene, J gene, D gene, clone size, CDR3 DNA, CDR3 protein. A D gene is named only where the DNA matches it firmly. The size of a clone is reported for some rows only, either as once, few or many, or as a class for expanded clones.

TRBV19	TRBJ2-1	-	-	TGTGCCAGTACGGGGGGCGGTGGGTCGAATGAGCAGTTCTTC	CASTGGGGSNEQFF
TRBV20-1	TRBJ2-7	-	-	TGCAGTGCTAGTGCCGGGGGAAGGGGCTCCTACGAGCAGTACTTC	CSASAGGRGSYEQYF
TRBV6-5	TRBJ1-5	-	-	TGTGCCAGCAGACCTCTGATCGAGGCGAAGCCCCAGCATTTT	CASRPLIEAKPQHF
TRBV3-1/TRBV3-2	TRBJ1-2	TRBD1	-	TGTGCCAGCAGCCAAGGTTCCCCCAAAACCGGGACAGGGTTTGAGGCTAACTATGGCTACACCTTC	CASSQGSPKTGTGFEANYGYTF
TRBV29-1	TRBJ2-7	TRBD2	few	TGCAGCGTCGCTAGCGGCAGCTACGAGCAGTACTTC	CSVASGSYEQYF
TRBV5-1	TRBJ2-1	-	-	TGCGCCAGCAAGTTTACGGGTGAGCAGTTCTTC	CASKFTGEQFF
TRBV6-2/TRBV6-3	TRBJ2-5	-	-	TGTGCCAGCAGTTACCCAGAGGAGGGTTGGGGGGAGACCCAGTACTTC	CASSYPEEGWGETQYF
TRBV18	TRBJ1-1	TRBD1	-	TGTGCCAGCTCACAAAAACTCGACAGGGTGAATGAAGCTTTCTTT	CASSQKLDRVNEAFF
TRBV27	TRBJ1-4	-	few	TGTGCCAGCAGTTTAAGGGGAAGGAGGGCGGAAAAACTGTTTTTT	CASSLRGRRAEKLFF
TRBV2	TRBJ2-2	-	-	TGTGCCAGCAGTGAGCGCCGCCCCGCCGGGGAGCTGTTTTTT	CASSERRPAGELFF
TRBV7-2	TRBJ1-4	-	-	TGTGCCAGCAGCTTAGGAGGGGGTGGAGAAAAACTGTTTTTT	CASSLGGGGEKLFF
TRBV27	TRBJ1-5	-	-	TGTGCCAGCAGTTTATCCAGGGAGGGTGGTCAGCCCCAGCATTTT	CASSLSREGGQPQHF
TRBV10-3	TRBJ2-6	TRBD1	-	TGTGCCATCACTGACAGGGGCTCTGGGGCCAACGTCCTGACTTTC	CAITDRGSGANVLTF
TRBV29-1	TRBJ2-7	-	-	TGCAGCGTGGCCAGGGGAAAGGGCTCCTACGAGCAGTACTTC	CSVARGKGSYEQYF